This T cell receptor (beta chain) came from a study of cytotoxic CD8 clonotypes in ibrutinib-treated CLL. Study in general: Following a median approximately eleven months of treatment, with a range of 6 to 36, response samples were taken. A mean of around 250,000 productive templates and tens of thousands of productive rearrangements was obtained per sample.

Sequencing used immunoSEQ multiplex PCR; TCRdb keeps in-frame clones, though not all of them. The sample has approximately 190,000 clones, roughly 73% seen once. About this clone itself: Its antigen is still unknown.

General observations from the study: Age-matched healthy donor levels were exceeded by baseline clonality, which tracked circulating CD8+ T-cell counts.

The sequence was obtained from a human donor with chronic lymphocytic leukemia. The sequenced sample was PBMCs, obtained after 12 months of ibrutinib treatment.

Written as DNA, the CDR3 is TGCGCCAGCAGCCAAGGGGACAGGGGTTACAATGAGCAGTTCTTC. Protein sequence: CASSQGDRGYNEQFF. The rearrangement uses TRBV4-1 and TRBJ2-1; TRBD1 agrees at 10 bases. CDR1 and CDR2 from the germline V gene are MGHRA and YSYEKL. The CDR3 consists of 15 residues. Trimming took 1 base from V and 4 from J; bases not matched to a gene: 1.